The clone carrying this T cell receptor beta chain was seen only a few times. Its target is unknown. This entry belongs to a study of T cells after yellow fever vaccination. Study outcomes and limitations: The presence of abundant clonotypes contaminating from the bulk population was possible in FACS-sorted repertoires.

J gave up 5 bases and V 6 bases, and 9 bases lay outside the gene matches. Germline assignment: CDR1 MDHEN and CDR2 SYDVKM. The CDR3 covers 15 residues. In making TCR cDNA, 5'RACE template switching added a universal primer site and UMIs to it. TCRdb re-analysed the 5' RACE reads in MiXCR, keeping a single row per CDR3 protein. The sample yields roughly 350,000 distinct CDR3 sequences, about 4% seen once. This chain uses TRBV28 with TRBJ2-3, with 9 bases fitting TRBD1. The specimen comprised PBMCs, sampled 5 days after the yellow fever booster vaccination. The TCR comes from a man aged 18 to 35 who received the YFV17D yellow fever vaccine. CDR3 sequence (DNA): TGTGCCAGCAGGGCCGGGACAGGGCGTGGAGATACGCAGTATTTT. It encodes CASRAGTGRGDTQYF. Full variable domain (rest looked up from reference TRBV28 and TRBJ2-3): DVKVTQSSRYLVKRTGEKVFLECVQDMDHENMFWYRQDPGLGLRLIYFSYDVKMKEKGDIPEGYSVSREKKERFSLILESASTNQTSMYLCASRAGTGRGDTQYFGPGTRLTVL.